The source of this T cell receptor beta chain is a study of memory CD4+ T cells and cytomegalovirus serostatus. General study points: About 40% of the roughly 160 known CMV-associated TCRbeta sequences appeared in CD4+ memory.

In the authors' methods: After removing out-of-frame reads, around 2.2 million distinct TCRbeta sequences remained. The data were produced by immunoSEQ multiplex PCR, yet TCRdb's version contains in-frame clones alone and is incomplete. The V and J calls and the clone size are those of that table, but D and trimming were determined from the DNA. The data hold about 60,000 clones, with around 77% observed a single time. To note about this clone: Its antigen is undetermined.

The CDR3 has 16 amino acids. The V segment lost 0 bases and the J segment 6 bases; nucleotides outside the gene matches: 3. The germline V gene encodes CDR1 MGHRA and CDR2 YSYEKL. The sort gate was single viable CD3+CD4+CD8-CD45RO+ cells for memory CD4+ T cells. The V and J genes are TRBV4-1 and TRBJ2-1, with TRBD2 identical over 12 bases. The receptor was derived from an adult in good health and CMV-seronegative. Sequenced input: memory CD4+ T cells from blood. The CDR3 loop is CASSQERTSGVNEQFF. The CDR3 DNA reads TGCGCCAGCAGCCAAGAGAGGACTAGCGGGGTCAATGAGCAGTTCTTC.